The clone carrying this T cell receptor beta chain was seen more than once but under ten times. Its cognate antigen is unknown. This entry comes from a study of T cell responses to AZD1222 COVID-19 vaccine. Points from the study as a whole: Females outnumbered males among donors, who were mostly white British; clonal diversity was possibly underestimated. The breadth and depth of Spike-specific TCRs increased once two AZD1222 doses had been given. None of the repertoires were sampled until the peak T cell response had passed.

V lost 6 bases and J lost 3, with 8 bases in between. The CDR3 extends over 12 amino acids. Measured with immunoSEQ multiplex PCR; TCRdb has only the in-frame clones, and not every one. The sample holds over 100,000 clones; 85% to 90% are singletons and the top ten take 20% to 25%. V gene TRBV12-3 or TRBV12-4 combines with J gene TRBJ1-2, with D hard to call. Here the sequenced sample was peripheral blood, taken on day 0 of AZD1222 vaccination. The clonotype originates from an adult in good health. The CDR3 region is CASSPEDYGYTF. CDR3 sequence (DNA): TGTGCCAGCAGCCCAGAGGACTATGGCTACACCTTC.